This T cell receptor (beta chain) was identified in a study of blood T cell repertoires in COVID-19. Study-wide context: Sites across the United States, Italy and Spain contributed samples from acute and convalescent COVID-19.

Libraries were prepared by immunoSEQ multiplex PCR; TCRdb keeps only in-frame clonotypes and omits some of them. The sample includes fewer than 80,000 clones, roughly 68% of them seen just once. This CDR3 has 16 amino acids. V lost 6 bases and J lost 2; bases outside the gene matches: 11. Germline V CDR1 and CDR2: SSHAT, FNYEAQ (reference sequence). This TCR was sampled from a woman over 75 with acute or convalescent COVID-19. This chain connects TRBV7-7 to TRBJ2-7; the match to TRBD2 covers 9 bases. Sequenced input: peripheral blood. The CDR3 here is CASRRASGIKTYEQYF. The CDR3 DNA follows: TGTGCCAGCAGGCGGGCTAGCGGGATTAAAACCTACGAGCAGTACTTC.